This is a list of T cell receptor beta chains from one sample in a study of lymphopenia after photon versus proton radiotherapy. Clones were read by immunoSEQ multiplex PCR, and TCRdb kept only the in-frame ones, dropping some. Found here are tens of thousands of clones, roughly 92% of them singletons; the top ten hold nearly 15%. The material was peripheral blood, obtained from a patient treated with photon-based radiotherapy. The source of these receptors is a man in his sixties with cholangiocarcinoma. CDR3s include the opening cysteine and the closing phenylalanine or tryptophan. Fields, in order: CDR3 protein, CDR3 DNA, clone size, V gene, D gene, J gene. A D gene is named only where the DNA matches it firmly. Clone size is given for some rows only: seen once, a few or many times, or a class if the clone is expanded.

CDR3 protein: CASSLEQVIPAGELFF
CDR3 DNA: TGTGCCAGCAGCTTAGAGCAGGTCATCCCAGCCGGGGAGCTGTTTTTT
clone size: NA
V gene: TRBV7-2
D gene: NA
J gene: TRBJ2-2

CDR3 protein: CASSFWTGGGRSYNEQFF
CDR3 DNA: TGTGCCAGCAGTTTTTGGACAGGTGGGGGACGCTCCTACAATGAGCAGTTCTTC
clone size: NA
V gene: TRBV28
D gene: TRBD1
J gene: TRBJ2-1

CDR3 protein: CASSETTGAGAFYEQYF
CDR3 DNA: TGTGCCAGCAGTGAAACGACAGGGGCGGGAGCCTTTTACGAGCAGTACTTC
clone size: NA
V gene: TRBV25-1
D gene: NA
J gene: TRBJ2-7

CDR3 protein: CASSEESTDTQYF
CDR3 DNA: TGTGCCAGCAGTGAGGAGAGCACAGATACGCAGTATTTT
clone size: NA
V gene: TRBV2
D gene: NA
J gene: TRBJ2-3

CDR3 protein: CASRKAGAGYNEQFF
CDR3 DNA: TGTGCCAGTAGGAAAGCGGGGGCTGGCTACAATGAGCAGTTCTTC
clone size: NA
V gene: TRBV19
D gene: TRBD2
J gene: TRBJ2-1

CDR3 protein: CASSRQEGGSPLHF
CDR3 DNA: TGTGCCAGCAGCCGACAGGAGGGGGGTTCACCCCTCCACTTT
clone size: NA
V gene: TRBV7-9
D gene: NA
J gene: TRBJ1-6

CDR3 protein: CARTGAPGELFF
CDR3 DNA: TGTGCCAGAACAGGGGCGCCCGGGGAGCTGTTTTTT
clone size: NA
V gene: TRBV19
D gene: TRBD1
J gene: TRBJ2-2

CDR3 protein: CAISGAGDRDTQYF
CDR3 DNA: TGTGCCATCAGTGGGGCCGGCGACAGAGATACGCAGTATTTT
clone size: NA
V gene: TRBV10-3
D gene: NA
J gene: TRBJ2-3

CDR3 protein: CASSEPGETQYF
CDR3 DNA: TGTGCCAGCAGTGAACCCGGTGAGACCCAGTACTTC
clone size: NA
V gene: TRBV25-1
D gene: NA
J gene: TRBJ2-5

CDR3 protein: CASSSPGTERYNEQFF
CDR3 DNA: TGTGCCAGCAGCAGCCCAGGGACAGAACGCTACAATGAGCAGTTCTTC
clone size: NA
V gene: TRBV5-8
D gene: TRBD1
J gene: TRBJ2-1

CDR3 protein: CASSVTANTEAFF
CDR3 DNA: TGCGCCAGCAGCGTCACAGCGAACACTGAAGCTTTCTTT
clone size: NA
V gene: TRBV5-1
D gene: NA
J gene: TRBJ1-1

CDR3 protein: CASSPTIQETQYF
CDR3 DNA: TGTGCCAGCTCTCCCACTATTCAAGAGACCCAGTACTTC
clone size: NA
V gene: TRBV18
D gene: NA
J gene: TRBJ2-5

CDR3 protein: CASSPDRVLGTGELFF
CDR3 DNA: TGTGCCAGCAGCCCTGACAGGGTTTTGGGGACCGGGGAGCTGTTTTTT
clone size: NA
V gene: TRBV7-9
D gene: TRBD1
J gene: TRBJ2-2

CDR3 protein: CASSSTGGMILTQYF
CDR3 DNA: TGTGCCAGCAGCTCAACCGGCGGGATGATTCTTACGCAGTATTTT
clone size: NA
V gene: TRBV7-9
D gene: NA
J gene: TRBJ2-3

CDR3 protein: CAISIGALGNEQYF
CDR3 DNA: TGTGCCATCAGCATCGGAGCCCTTGGGAACGAGCAGTACTTC
clone size: NA
V gene: TRBV10-3
D gene: NA
J gene: TRBJ2-7

CDR3 protein: CASSFRLQGIRYGYTF
CDR3 DNA: TGCGCCAGCAGCTTTCGTCTACAGGGAATACGCTATGGCTACACCTTC
clone size: NA
V gene: TRBV5-1
D gene: NA
J gene: TRBJ1-2

CDR3 protein: CASSKVESNQPQHF
CDR3 DNA: TGTGCCAGCAGCAAAGTTGAGAGCAATCAGCCCCAGCATTTT
clone size: NA
V gene: TRBV21-1
D gene: NA
J gene: TRBJ1-5

CDR3 protein: CASSTGLASNTGELFF
CDR3 DNA: TGTGCCAGCAGCACCGGTCTAGCGTCGAACACCGGGGAGCTGTTTTTT
clone size: once
V gene: TRBV7-9
D gene: NA
J gene: TRBJ2-2

CDR3 protein: CASSLDVGSGNIQYF
CDR3 DNA: TGTGCCAGCAGCTTGGATGTTGGTAGCGGAAACATTCAGTACTTC
clone size: NA
V gene: TRBV5-4
D gene: NA
J gene: TRBJ2-4

CDR3 protein: CASERDRGLGTEAFF
CDR3 DNA: TGCGCCAGCGAGCGGGACAGGGGGCTAGGGACTGAAGCTTTCTTT
clone size: once
V gene: TRBV5-1
D gene: TRBD1
J gene: TRBJ1-1

CDR3 protein: CASSESLPDTQYF
CDR3 DNA: TGTGCCAGCAGTGAAAGTTTACCAGATACGCAGTATTTT
clone size: NA
V gene: TRBV2
D gene: NA
J gene: TRBJ2-3

CDR3 protein: CASSLLPGATSYEQYF
CDR3 DNA: TGTGCCAGCAGCCTACTTCCAGGGGCGACTTCCTACGAGCAGTACTTC
clone size: NA
V gene: TRBV7-9
D gene: NA
J gene: TRBJ2-7

CDR3 protein: CASSVQGALDRAFF
CDR3 DNA: TGTGCCAGCTCAGTACAGGGGGCGCTGGATCGAGCTTTCTTT
clone size: NA
V gene: TRBV18
D gene: TRBD1
J gene: TRBJ1-1

CDR3 protein: CASSFGPGTGVTDTQYF
CDR3 DNA: TGTGCCAGCAGTTTTGGGCCGGGGACAGGGGTAACAGATACGCAGTATTTT
clone size: NA
V gene: TRBV27
D gene: TRBD1
J gene: TRBJ2-3

CDR3 protein: CASSVVGENNEQFF
CDR3 DNA: TGTGCCAGCAGCGTAGTTGGAGAAAACAATGAGCAGTTCTTC
clone size: NA
V gene: TRBV9
D gene: NA
J gene: TRBJ2-1

CDR3 protein: CASSEIGRGGRETQYF
CDR3 DNA: TGCGCCAGCAGTGAAATTGGTCGGGGGGGACGAGAGACCCAGTACTTC
clone size: once
V gene: TRBV10-2
D gene: TRBD2
J gene: TRBJ2-5

CDR3 protein: CASSLSAGNEKLFF
CDR3 DNA: TGCGCCAGCAGCTTGTCAGCTGGGAATGAAAAACTGTTTTTT
clone size: NA
V gene: TRBV5-1
D gene: NA
J gene: TRBJ1-4

CDR3 protein: CASSNYRGPGGYTF
CDR3 DNA: TGTGCCAGCAGTAACTACAGGGGGCCGGGAGGCTACACCTTC
clone size: NA
V gene: TRBV28
D gene: TRBD1
J gene: TRBJ1-2

CDR3 protein: CARVWGDTEAFF
CDR3 DNA: TGTGCCAGAGTATGGGGGGACACTGAAGCTTTCTTT
clone size: once
V gene: TRBV5-3
D gene: NA
J gene: TRBJ1-1

CDR3 protein: CASSPGQGSYNEQFF
CDR3 DNA: TGTGCCAGCTCACCGGGACAAGGTTCCTACAATGAGCAGTTCTTC
clone size: NA
V gene: TRBV18
D gene: NA
J gene: TRBJ2-1

CDR3 protein: CASSLGGLNTEAFF
CDR3 DNA: TGTGCCAGCAGTTTAGGCGGGCTGAACACTGAAGCTTTCTTT
clone size: NA
V gene: TRBV28
D gene: NA
J gene: TRBJ1-1

CDR3 protein: CASSQGPGEDTQYF
CDR3 DNA: TGCGCCAGCAGCCAAGGCCCGGGGGAAGATACGCAGTATTTT
clone size: NA
V gene: TRBV4-3
D gene: NA
J gene: TRBJ2-3

CDR3 protein: CASSPGQGINTGELFF
CDR3 DNA: TGTGCCAGCAGCCCGGGACAGGGTATCAACACCGGGGAGCTGTTTTTT
clone size: NA
V gene: TRBV28
D gene: TRBD1
J gene: TRBJ2-2

CDR3 protein: CASSQAGSWLSTDTQYF
CDR3 DNA: TGTGCCAGCAGCCAAGCTGGGTCATGGTTGAGCACAGATACGCAGTATTTT
clone size: NA
V gene: TRBV4-2
D gene: NA
J gene: TRBJ2-3

CDR3 protein: CASSIGIVGYPNTEAFF
CDR3 DNA: TGTGCCAGTAGTATCGGTATCGTTGGGTATCCGAACACTGAAGCTTTCTTT
clone size: NA
V gene: TRBV19
D gene: NA
J gene: TRBJ1-1

CDR3 protein: CASSDGPYYAVTGELFF
CDR3 DNA: TGTGCCAGCAGTGACGGCCCCTATTATGCAGTCACCGGGGAGCTGTTTTTT
clone size: NA
V gene: TRBV6-1
D gene: NA
J gene: TRBJ2-2

CDR3 protein: CASSFLGGIQETQYF
CDR3 DNA: TGTGCCAGCAGCTTCCTCGGGGGGATCCAAGAGACCCAGTACTTC
clone size: NA
V gene: TRBV5-5
D gene: TRBD2
J gene: TRBJ2-5

CDR3 protein: CATSDPTREHEQYF
CDR3 DNA: TGTGCCACCAGCGACCCCACAAGGGAACACGAGCAGTACTTC
clone size: NA
V gene: TRBV15
D gene: NA
J gene: TRBJ2-7

CDR3 protein: CASSSQTGVEQYF
CDR3 DNA: TGTGCCAGCAGCTCCCAGACAGGGGTCGAGCAGTACTTC
clone size: NA
V gene: TRBV11-3
D gene: TRBD1
J gene: TRBJ2-7

CDR3 protein: CASSLVTGTTQYF
CDR3 DNA: TGTGCCAGCAGCTTAGTAACGGGGACTACGCAGTATTTT
clone size: NA
V gene: TRBV7-2
D gene: NA
J gene: TRBJ2-3

CDR3 protein: CASGLSKSGGNYEQYF
CDR3 DNA: TGTGCTAGTGGTTTGAGTAAGTCCGGGGGTAACTACGAGCAGTACTTC
clone size: NA
V gene: TRBV12-5
D gene: NA
J gene: TRBJ2-7

CDR3 protein: CASSLAWGPQETQYF
CDR3 DNA: TGTGCCAGCAGCTTAGCATGGGGGCCACAAGAGACCCAGTACTTC
clone size: once
V gene: TRBV7-6
D gene: NA
J gene: TRBJ2-5

CDR3 protein: CASSVGTGGGLEPIYF
CDR3 DNA: TGTGCCAGCAGTGTTGGGACAGGGGGCGGTTTAGAACCCATATATTTT
clone size: NA
V gene: TRBV6-1
D gene: TRBD1
J gene: TRBJ1-3

CDR3 protein: CASSRTLAGGYEQYF
CDR3 DNA: TGTGCCAGCAGCCGAACATTAGCGGGAGGCTACGAGCAGTACTTC
clone size: NA
V gene: TRBV13
D gene: TRBD2
J gene: TRBJ2-7

CDR3 protein: CASRTGSSMEDTQYF
CDR3 DNA: TGTGCCAGCAGAACGGGCTCCAGCATGGAAGATACGCAGTATTTT
clone size: NA
V gene: TRBV6-5
D gene: NA
J gene: TRBJ2-3

CDR3 protein: CASSVELAQYF
CDR3 DNA: TGTGCCAGCAGTGTTGAACTAGCACAGTACTTC
clone size: once
V gene: TRBV2
D gene: NA
J gene: TRBJ2-7

CDR3 protein: CASSLAQQNTEAFF
CDR3 DNA: TGCGCCAGCAGCTTGGCCCAGCAGAACACTGAAGCTTTCTTT
clone size: NA
V gene: TRBV5-1
D gene: NA
J gene: TRBJ1-1

CDR3 protein: CASSYVVGQGAFGYTF
CDR3 DNA: TGTGCCAGCAGTTACGTCGTAGGACAGGGGGCTTTTGGCTACACCTTC
clone size: NA
V gene: TRBV6-6
D gene: TRBD1
J gene: TRBJ1-2

CDR3 protein: CASSSPITGNYGYTF
CDR3 DNA: TGTGCCAGCAGCTCGCCGATAACAGGAAACTATGGCTACACCTTC
clone size: once
V gene: TRBV5-4
D gene: NA
J gene: TRBJ1-2

CDR3 protein: CASSPGILTEAFF
CDR3 DNA: TGTGCCAGTAGTCCGGGAATACTCACTGAAGCTTTCTTT
clone size: NA
V gene: TRBV19
D gene: NA
J gene: TRBJ1-1

CDR3 protein: CASSEGLAGVSDTQYF
CDR3 DNA: TGCGCCAGCAGTGAGGGACTAGCGGGAGTTTCAGATACGCAGTATTTT
clone size: NA
V gene: TRBV10-1
D gene: TRBD2
J gene: TRBJ2-3

CDR3 protein: CASSGTSGRAEQFF
CDR3 DNA: TGCGCCAGCAGCGGGACTAGCGGGAGGGCAGAGCAGTTCTTC
clone size: NA
V gene: TRBV5-1
D gene: TRBD2
J gene: TRBJ2-1

CDR3 protein: CASQDIAGTGIPDTQYF
CDR3 DNA: TGTGCCAGCCAAGATATAGCCGGGACAGGGATCCCAGATACGCAGTATTTT
clone size: NA
V gene: TRBV25-1
D gene: TRBD1
J gene: TRBJ2-3

CDR3 protein: CASSLEGGMSTDTQYF
CDR3 DNA: TGTGCCAGCAGCTTAGAGGGCGGAATGAGCACAGATACGCAGTATTTT
clone size: NA
V gene: TRBV11-2
D gene: NA
J gene: TRBJ2-3

CDR3 protein: CARSVPGGQGLPGYTF
CDR3 DNA: TGTGCCAGAAGCGTACCCGGGGGACAGGGACTGCCTGGCTACACCTTC
clone size: NA
V gene: TRBV5-3
D gene: TRBD1
J gene: TRBJ1-2